The sequence of this T cell receptor (beta chain) was determined in a study of response to subunit inactivated influenza vaccine. Study findings and constraints: Few additional T cells are recruited per seasonal influenza vaccination, authors suggested.

Of note for this clonotype: Its target is not known.

Via MiXCR, TCRdb re-called the RT-PCR reads, giving one row per CDR3 protein. The sample shows about 190,000 distinct CDR3 sequences, about an eighth of them seen only once. CDR3 length: 14 residues. J lost 2 bases, V lost 6 bases, and 5 bases had no gene match. Sequencing used CD8+ T cells sorted from PBMCs, obtained more than 4 days after vaccination. The chain combines TRBV12-3 or TRBV12-4 with TRBJ2-3; 7 bases are a match to TRBD1. This sequence originates from a man aged 50 to 59 who received an inactivated influenza vaccine. CDR3 protein: CASSPDRATDTQYF. In DNA, the CDR3 is TGTGCCAGCAGCCCAGACAGGGCCACAGATACGCAGTATTTT.